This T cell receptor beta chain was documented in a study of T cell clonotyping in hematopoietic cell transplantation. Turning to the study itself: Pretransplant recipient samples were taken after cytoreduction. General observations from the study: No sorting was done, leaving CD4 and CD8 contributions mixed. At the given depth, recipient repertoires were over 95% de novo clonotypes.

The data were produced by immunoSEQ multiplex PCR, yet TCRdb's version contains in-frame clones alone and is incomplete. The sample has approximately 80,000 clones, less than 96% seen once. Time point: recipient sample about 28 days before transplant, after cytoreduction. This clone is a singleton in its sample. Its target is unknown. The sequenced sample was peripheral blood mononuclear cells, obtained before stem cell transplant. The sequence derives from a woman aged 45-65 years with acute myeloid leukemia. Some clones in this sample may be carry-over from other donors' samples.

The DNA of the CDR3 is TGTGCCAGCAGTTTATTAGTCCACGAGCAGTACTTC. Its protein is CASSLLVHEQYF. V gene TRBV28 combines with J gene TRBJ2-7; D gene ambiguous. The CDR3 sequence is 12 residues long. Trimming cost V 1 base and J 5 bases, with 6 bases left between them. Germline V gene sequence: CDR1 MDHEN, CDR2 SYDVKM.